Included here is one T cell receptor (beta chain) sequence, with context. The antigen is unknown. It was by quantitative 5'-RACE with molecular barcodes that TCR beta libraries were made. TCRdb itself ran the 5' RACE reads through MiXCR, one entry per CDR3 protein. Among 300,000 to 400,000 distinct CDR3 sequences listed, 11% were seen once. The sample originates from a study of CD8 T cells in ankylosing spondylitis. Study outcomes and limitations: Disease-linked clones were reportedly significantly enriched in matched ankylosing spondylitis synovial fluid. What appeared characteristic of ankylosing spondylitis blood was a TCR beta motif of 7 or 8 highly homologous variants. Relatively scarce in peripheral blood, disease-linked clones were CD8+.

Germline CDR1 and CDR2: MNHEY and SVGEGT. The V and J ends lost 7 bases and 1 base, in that order; junction bases with no gene match: 3. This CDR3 has 15 residues. The chain is built from TRBV6-2 or TRBV6-3 and TRBJ2-2; 10 nucleotides align to TRBD2. The origin of this receptor is a female donor with ankylosing spondylitis or in good health (not recorded which). The sequenced sample was blood, either unsorted or a sorted T cell fraction (not recorded which). CDR3 nucleotide sequence: TGTGCCAGCAACTTAGCGGGGGGGAACACCGGGGAGCTGTTTTTT. It is translated as CASNLAGGNTGELFF.